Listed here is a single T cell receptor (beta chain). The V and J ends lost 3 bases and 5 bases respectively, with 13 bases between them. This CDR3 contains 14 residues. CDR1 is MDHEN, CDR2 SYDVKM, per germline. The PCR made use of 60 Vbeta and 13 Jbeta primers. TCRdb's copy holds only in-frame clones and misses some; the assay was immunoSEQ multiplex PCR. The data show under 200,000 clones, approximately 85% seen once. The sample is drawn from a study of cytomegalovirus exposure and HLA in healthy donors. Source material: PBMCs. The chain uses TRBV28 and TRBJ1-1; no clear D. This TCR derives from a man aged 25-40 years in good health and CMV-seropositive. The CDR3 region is CASSFFGMETEAFF. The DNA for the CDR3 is TGTGCCAGCAGTTTTTTCGGTATGGAGACTGAAGCTTTCTTT.